This TCR beta chain was recovered during a study of blood T cell repertoires in COVID-19. Study background: Spain, Italy and the United States supplied samples that represented acute and convalescent COVID-19. Sample material is recorded as cDNA or gDNA derived from T cells, B-cell-depleted T cells, or PBMCs.

Sequencing used immunoSEQ multiplex PCR; TCRdb keeps in-frame clones, though not all of them. Of about 530,000 clones listed, less than 90% are singletons. In germline, CDR1 is SGHNT, CDR2 YYREEE (reference sequence). Trimming left V 4 bases short and J 0 bases short, with 19 bases between. The length of the CDR3 is 17 residues. This TCR was recovered from a woman aged 50 to 60 with COVID-19, enrolled during active disease. The chain has TRBV5-4 and TRBJ1-1, with D possibly being TRBD1 (6 bases). The sequenced material came from peripheral blood. The CDR3: CASSPTGGTLMNTEAFF. The CDR3 region has the DNA TGTGCCAGCAGCCCCACGGGGGGCACCCTTATGAACACTGAAGCTTTCTTT.